This TCR beta chain comes out of a study of blood T cell repertoires in COVID-19. Study details: Nucleic acid was either cDNA or gDNA, and it came from T cells, B-cell-depleted T cells, or PBMCs.

This study enrolled people aged about 18 to 90 from around 25 US geographic areas. A COVID-19 case was met by exposed participants within 2 weeks before study entry. Original processing notes: Amplification with reference gene primers provided the estimates of nucleated cell counts. The table came from immunoSEQ multiplex PCR; TCRdb's copy has only in-frame clones and leaves some out. V, J and clone size were drawn from that table, and D and trimming were deduced from the DNA. The data show about 260,000 clones, approximately 89% seen once. The CDR3 totals 19 residues. Between the trimmed V and J ends, which lost 2 bases and 10 bases, there was a span of 30 bases. The germline gives CDR1 SEHNR, CDR2 FQNEAQ (reference sequence). This clone came up once.

V usage is TRBV7-9 and J usage is TRBJ2-1; possibly TRBD2 for D (6 bases). The sequenced sample consisted of PBMCs or T cells enriched from blood (not recorded which). The TCR sequence derives from a woman between 40 and 50 years old who had been exposed to COVID-19. Written as DNA, the CDR3 is TGTGCCAGCAGCTTAAGTCACGGGCGGGGCAGGCGGTTGTCGGACGAGCAGTTCTTC. The encoded protein is CASSLSHGRGRRLSDEQFF.